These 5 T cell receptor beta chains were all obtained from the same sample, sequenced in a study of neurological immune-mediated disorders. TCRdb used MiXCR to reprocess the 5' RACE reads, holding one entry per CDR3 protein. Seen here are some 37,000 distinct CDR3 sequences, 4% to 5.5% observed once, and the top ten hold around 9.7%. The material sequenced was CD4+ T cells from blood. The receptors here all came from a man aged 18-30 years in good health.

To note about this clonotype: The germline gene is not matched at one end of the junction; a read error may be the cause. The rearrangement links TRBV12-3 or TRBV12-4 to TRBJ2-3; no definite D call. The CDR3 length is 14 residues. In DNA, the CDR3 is TGTGCCAGCAGTTCCCGGGCATCCACATATACGCATTATTTT. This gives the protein CASSSRASTYTHYF.

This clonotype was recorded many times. The CDR3 DNA is TGCAGTGCCTGGGCAGCGGGGGTCTCCTACAATGAGCAGTTCTTC. It encodes CSAWAAGVSYNEQFF. The chain couples TRBV20-1 to TRBJ2-1, with TRBD2 identical over 8 bases. Losses at the gene ends were 6 bases for V and 0 bases for J; bases not matched to a gene: 7. Germline assignment: CDR1 DFQATT and CDR2 SNEGSKA (reference sequence). This CDR3 spans 15 amino acids.

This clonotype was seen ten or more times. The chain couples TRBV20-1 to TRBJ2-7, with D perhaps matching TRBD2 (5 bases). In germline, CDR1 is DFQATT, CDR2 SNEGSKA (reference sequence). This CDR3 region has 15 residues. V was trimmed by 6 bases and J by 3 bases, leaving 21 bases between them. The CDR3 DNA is TGCAGTGCCCATTCTGGCGGGCGGGTCAACTACGAGCAGTACTTC. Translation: CSAHSGGRVNYEQYF.

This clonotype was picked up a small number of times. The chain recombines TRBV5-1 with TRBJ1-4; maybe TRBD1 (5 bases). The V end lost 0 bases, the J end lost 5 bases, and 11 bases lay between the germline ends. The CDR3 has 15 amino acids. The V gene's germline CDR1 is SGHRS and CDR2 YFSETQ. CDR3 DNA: TGCGCCAGCAGCTTGGATCCGACAGCAAATGAAAAACTGTTTTTT. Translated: CASSLDPTANEKLFF.

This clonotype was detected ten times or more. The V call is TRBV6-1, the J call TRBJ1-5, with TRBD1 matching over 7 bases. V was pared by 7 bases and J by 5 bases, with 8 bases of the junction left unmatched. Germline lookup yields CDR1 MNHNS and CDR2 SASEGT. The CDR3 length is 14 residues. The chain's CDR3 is CASTLGQVHQPQHF. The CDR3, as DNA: TGTGCCAGCACCTTAGGACAGGTCCATCAGCCCCAGCATTTT.